This T cell receptor beta chain was identified in a study of early T cells in non-severe SARS-CoV-2 infection. Individual cDNA molecules were tagged with unique molecular identifiers, the study reported. Using its own MiXCR run on the 5' RACE reads, TCRdb lists one record per CDR3 protein. The table has about 61,000 distinct CDR3 sequences, around 11% seen once. Germline loops: CDR1 MNHNS, CDR2 SASEGT. V was cut by 2 bases and J by 2 bases, with 6 bases left in between. The length of the CDR3 is 13 residues. The chain uses TRBV6-1 and TRBJ1-2, with a possible D match to TRBD1 (5 bases). The sample consisted of whole blood, taken at baseline. The receptor comes from an adult who was a healthcare worker with PCR-confirmed SARS-CoV-2 infection or an uninfected control (not recorded which). The donor label of this sample is uncertain. The CDR3 DNA reads as TGTGCCAGCAGTGAAAACAGGAACTATGGCTACACCTTC. It is translated as CASSENRNYGYTF.